This TCR beta chain originates from a study of Ad26.COV2.S vaccination and SARS-CoV-2 variants. Treatment specified: approximately 18 received Ad26.COV2.S at low or high dose, single or two shots; several received placebo; per-sample allocation not given. At day 63 after the first vaccine or placebo injection, samples were drawn. Notes on this clone: Its target is not known.

Findings of the study overall: Measurement of non-spike TCR breadth gave similar results in vaccine and placebo recipients. Substantial breadth was reported for post-vaccination spike-specific CD8+ and CD4+ T cells.

The method was immunoSEQ multiplex PCR; TCRdb's version includes in-frame clones alone and lacks a portion of them. The sample contains approximately 300,000 clones, around four fifths of which appear only once. Germline V gene data show CDR1 as LGHNA and CDR2 as YNFKEQ. This CDR3 spans 13 amino acids. The V end was cut by 5 bases, the J end by 6 bases, with 13 bases between. Sample: peripheral blood, taken in a trial of Ad26.COV2.S vaccine versus placebo. The clonotype comes from a person aged 18-60 years who received the Ad26.COV2.S COVID-19 vaccine or a placebo. This chain links TRBV4-2 with TRBJ1-2; a possible D gene is TRBD1 (6 bases). The CDR3: CASSAIEGDGYTF. For the CDR3, the DNA is TGTGCCAGCAGCGCCATAGAGGGGGATGGCTACACCTTC.